This T cell receptor beta chain was documented in a study of blood T cells in healthy people across ages. Study summary: The capture of about one barcoded beta molecule per two T cells was achieved by template switching.

Then a second PCR, running roughly 7 to 12 cycles, was carried out with a sample-barcoded 5' primer and a J-beta primer mix. There were at least 3 million CDR3-containing paired-end reads obtained from each sample. Each CDR3 protein is one row after TCRdb ran MiXCR on the 5' RACE reads. The table shows about 620,000 distinct CDR3 sequences, with more than 20% occurring only once. CDR1 and CDR2 from the germline V gene are DFQATT and SNEGSKA (reference sequence). There are 14 residues in the CDR3. Trimming took 1 base from V and 3 from J; bases not matched to a gene: 6. Roughly 10 milliliters was the volume of peripheral blood drawn from each donor. The study's findings and limits: Unsorted PBMCs blocked a conclusive comparison of naive and antigen-experienced cells.

A note on this clonotype: Its antigen is undetermined.

J is TRBJ2-7 and V is TRBV20-1; 7 bases align to TRBD1. Sequencing used blood. The receptor comes from a man in his sixties or seventies in good health. CDR3 sequence reads: CSARATGEFYEQYF. The CDR3 DNA sequence: TGCAGTGCTAGAGCTACAGGGGAATTCTACGAGCAGTACTTC.